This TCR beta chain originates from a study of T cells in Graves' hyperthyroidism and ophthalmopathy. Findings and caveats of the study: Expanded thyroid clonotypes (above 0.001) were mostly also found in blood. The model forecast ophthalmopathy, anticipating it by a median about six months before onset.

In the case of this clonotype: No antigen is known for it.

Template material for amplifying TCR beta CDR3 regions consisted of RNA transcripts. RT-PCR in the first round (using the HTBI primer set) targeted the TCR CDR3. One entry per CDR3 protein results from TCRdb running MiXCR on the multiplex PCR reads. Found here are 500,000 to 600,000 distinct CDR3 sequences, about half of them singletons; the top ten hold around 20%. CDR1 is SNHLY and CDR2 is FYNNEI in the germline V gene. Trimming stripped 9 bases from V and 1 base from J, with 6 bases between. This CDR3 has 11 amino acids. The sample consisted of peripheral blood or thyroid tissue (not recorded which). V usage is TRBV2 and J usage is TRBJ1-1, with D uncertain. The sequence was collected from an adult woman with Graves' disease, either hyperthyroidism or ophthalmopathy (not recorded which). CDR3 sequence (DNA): TGTGCCAGGCGACAGAACACTGAAGCTTTCTTT. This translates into CARRQNTEAFF.